Listed here are 5 T cell receptor beta chains from one sample, sequenced in a study of shared clonotypes between healthy human individuals. The repertoire was sequenced with immunoSEQ multiplex PCR; TCRdb's copy has only in-frame clones and lacks some. Of 75,000 to 100,000 clones in the sample, roughly 50% were seen once. What was sequenced was PBMCs. The receptor source for this set is a woman aged 40-49 years in good health. Some clones in this sample may be carry-over from other donors' samples.

This clone was found a few times. CDR3 sequence: CAWRKGAGGYEQYF. Written as DNA, the CDR3 is TGTGCCTGGCGGAAAGGGGCAGGGGGGTACGAGCAGTACTTC. The gene calls are TRBV30 and TRBJ2-7, with D perhaps TRBD1 (7 bases). CDR1 GTSNPN and CDR2 SVGIG come from the germline V gene (reference sequence). Trimming removed 5 bases at V and 4 bases at J, with 18 bases between. The CDR3 is 14 residues long.

This clone has ten or more counts. This chain joins TRBV7-9 and TRBJ1-3, with 7 bases lining up with TRBD1. Germline assignment: CDR1 SEHNR and CDR2 FQNEAQ (reference sequence). V shed 4 bases, J shed 0 bases, and the junction held 6 bases outside the gene matches. The CDR3 spans 16 residues. CDR3 bases: TGTGCCAGCAGCTCGGACAGGCTGAGCTCTGGAAACACCATATATTTT. Its protein is CASSSDRLSSGNTIYF.

This chain links TRBV6-4 with TRBJ2-1; D is uncertain. The germline V gene encodes CDR1 MRHNA and CDR2 SNTAGT. CDR3 length: 13 residues. V lost 4 bases to trimming and J lost 0 bases, with 4 bases between them. In DNA, the CDR3 is TGTGCCAGCAGTGCTAGCTCCTACAATGAGCAGTTCTTC. Its protein product is CASSASSYNEQFF.

This clone was picked up a small number of times. The chain joins TRBV4-1 to TRBJ2-5, with TRBD1 matching 9 bases. The CDR3 totals 15 residues. The V gene end was trimmed by 0 bases and the J gene end by 7 bases; junction bases not matched to a gene: 6. CDR1 is MGHRA, CDR2 YSYEKL, per germline. CDR3 bases: TGCGCCAGCAGCCAAGAAGGGGACAGGGTGGGGACCCAGTACTTC. Its protein is CASSQEGDRVGTQYF.

This clone was picked up many times. V is TRBV5-5 and J is TRBJ2-7, with no clear D. Germline CDR1 is SGHKS and CDR2 is YYEKEE (reference sequence). V dropped 3 bases and J dropped 2 bases, with 6 bases sitting between them. This CDR3 is 12 amino acids long. The CDR3 bases are TGTGCCAGCAGCTCCTTACCCTACGAGCAGTACTTC. This encodes CASSSLPYEQYF.